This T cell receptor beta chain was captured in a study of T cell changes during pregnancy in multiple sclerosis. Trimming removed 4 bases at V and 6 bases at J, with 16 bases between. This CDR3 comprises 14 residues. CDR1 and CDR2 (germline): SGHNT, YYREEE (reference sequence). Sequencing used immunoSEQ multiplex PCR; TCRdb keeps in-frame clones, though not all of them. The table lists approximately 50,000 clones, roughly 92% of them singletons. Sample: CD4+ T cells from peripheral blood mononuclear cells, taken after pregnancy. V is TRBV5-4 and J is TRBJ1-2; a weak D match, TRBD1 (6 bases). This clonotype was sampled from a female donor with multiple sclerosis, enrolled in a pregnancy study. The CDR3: CASSKGQSSHGYTF. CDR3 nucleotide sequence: TGTGCCAGCAGCAAAGGACAGTCGTCACATGGCTACACCTTC.